This entry features one T cell receptor beta chain sequence. Deletions cut 1 base from V and 7 bases from J, with 4 bases between. This CDR3 has 12 amino acids. Germline V CDR1 and CDR2: SGHNT, YENEEA. Some clones are missing from TCRdb's copy, which holds only in-frame ones; the method was immunoSEQ multiplex PCR. The sample shows about 83,000 clones, approximately 88% of them seen only once. The sample originates from a study of OX40 agonist ivuxolimab in advanced cancers. This specimen consisted of CD4+ or CD8+ T cells sorted from blood, obtained in a trial of the OX40 agonist ivuxolimab. The source is an adult with an advanced solid tumor such as melanoma, head and neck, liver or kidney cancer. The rearrangement joins TRBV11-3 to TRBJ2-2; D is ambiguous. The CDR3 coding sequence is TGTGCCAGCAGCTTAGTATACGGGGAGCTGTTTTTT. Amino acids: CASSLVYGELFF.